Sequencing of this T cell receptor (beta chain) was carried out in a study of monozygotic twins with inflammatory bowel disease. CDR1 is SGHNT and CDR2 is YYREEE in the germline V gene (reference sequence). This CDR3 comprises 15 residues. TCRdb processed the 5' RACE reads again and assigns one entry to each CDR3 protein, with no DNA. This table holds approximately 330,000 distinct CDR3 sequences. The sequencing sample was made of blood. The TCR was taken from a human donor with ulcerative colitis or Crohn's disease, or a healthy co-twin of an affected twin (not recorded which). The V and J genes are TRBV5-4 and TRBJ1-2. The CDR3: CASSFRHTGSSGYTF.